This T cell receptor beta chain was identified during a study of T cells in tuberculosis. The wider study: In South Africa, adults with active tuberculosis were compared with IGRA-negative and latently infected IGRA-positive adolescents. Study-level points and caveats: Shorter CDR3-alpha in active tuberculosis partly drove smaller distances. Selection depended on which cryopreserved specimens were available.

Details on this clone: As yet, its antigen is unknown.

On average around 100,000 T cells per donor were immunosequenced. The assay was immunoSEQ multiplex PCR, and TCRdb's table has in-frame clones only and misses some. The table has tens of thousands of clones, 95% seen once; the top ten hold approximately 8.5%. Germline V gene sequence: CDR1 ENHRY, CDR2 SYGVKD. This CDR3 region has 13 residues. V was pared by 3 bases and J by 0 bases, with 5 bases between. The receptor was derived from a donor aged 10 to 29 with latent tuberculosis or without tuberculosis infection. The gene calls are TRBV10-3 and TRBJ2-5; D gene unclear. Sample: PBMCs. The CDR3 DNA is TGTGCCATCAGTGACAGATACCAAGAGACCCAGTACTTC. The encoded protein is CAISDRYQETQYF.